One TCR beta chain is described in this entry. There is no known antigen for this receptor. Within one base of it there is no much larger clone, and no base qualities were kept. These data are taken from a study of a mutant IDH1 vaccine in newly diagnosed glioma (dated by TCRdb to about 2021). Study-level background: Vaccination started 4-6 weeks after radiotherapy alone, or was given together with temozolomide cycles in the groups whose treatment included chemotherapy. Before enrollment, most patients had been given radiochemotherapy with temozolomide as standard therapy, while the rest had received either radiotherapy alone or temozolomide alone. Visit V12 was the week-35 safety follow-up and visit V13 was the week-47 end of study. For exploratory analyses, some 24 treated patients had longitudinal TCRB deep sequencing done wherever samples were available. Peripheral blood was drawn at six visits: V03 (baseline), V05, V07, V10, V12 and V13. Of the roughly 30 treated patients, approximately 60% were male and about 40% were female, and a mean age of approximately 40 years was recorded.

Library preparation used the immunoSEQ multiplex PCR assay. The hsTCRB Kit was used according to the manufacturer's protocol to amplify rearranged TCR beta chain sequences. An Illumina MiSeq was used to sequence the TCRB libraries. In the original analysis: The proprietary platform of the kit vendor was used for demultiplexing, trimming and gene mapping. Held by TCRdb, this immuneACCESS table contains in-frame sequences only and omits some clones. Under half of the omission traces to an unresolved V gene where checked; the cause of the rest is unknown. V, J and clone size reflect that table, while D and trimming were determined from the DNA. The sample contains tens of thousands of clones, 75% to 85% of them found a single time. The ten largest clones represent approximately 12% of the sample. V is pared back by 6 bases and J by 0 bases, with 10 bases lying between the germline termini. The CDR3 goes from the cysteine to the phenylalanine over 14 residues. The read is trimmed to its CDR3 DNA, 42 bases read in frame from base 1. CDR1 and CDR2 are read off the germline V gene as SGHTA and FQGNSA.

Broader findings and caveats from the paper: Selection of PBMC samples for TCRB deep sequencing was based on availability. Immune responses induced by the vaccine were seen in roughly 92% of patients across multiple MHC alleles. It was noted by the authors that analyses of patient blood samples could not be reproduced owing to sample limitations. Pseudoprogression appeared unrelated to alterations in the top peripheral T cell clonotypes detected by TCRB sequencing.

Read against the paper, the sample's time point label means: week 35, safety follow-up. Each vaccine dose was 300 ug of a 20-mer mutant IDH1 peptide in Montanide, given subcutaneously with topical imiquimod. Across visits V03 through V10, patients got a total of eight vaccinations, given in weeks 1, 3, 5, 7, 11, 15, 19 and 23. All donors had newly diagnosed IDH1-mutant astrocytomas of WHO grade 3 or 4 that showed loss of nuclear ATRX. The samples were drawn from NOA16, a multicentre, single-arm, open-label phase I trial in Germany that tested a mutant IDH1 peptide vaccine in humans for the first time. Genomic DNA for TCRB sequencing was isolated from EDTA blood with the DNeasy Blood and Tissue Kit.

The chain is encoded by TRBV7-2 joined to TRBJ2-3; TRBD2 is a weak D gene call, 6 bases matching. This receptor was obtained from a man aged 40-50 years with glioma. This specimen was PBMCs, taken from a glioma patient whose treatment included an IDH1 peptide vaccine. The CDR3 loop reads CASRPGLSTDTQYF. In nucleotides, the sequence is TGTGCCAGCAGGCCGGGACTCAGCACAGATACGCAGTATTTT.